Included here is one TCR beta chain sequence, with context. Its antigen is not identified. Sequencing was performed with immunoSEQ multiplex PCR; in TCRdb, only in-frame clones are kept and a portion is missing. The repertoire consists of about 2.1 million clones, with around 93% occurring once and the leading ten covering less than 2%. This sample stems from a study of shared clonotypes between healthy human individuals. The CDR3 length is 15 residues. With 3 bases clipped from V and 3 bases from J, the junction kept 8 bases outside the gene matches. Germline values: CDR1 SQVTM, CDR2 ANQGSEA. Study conclusions and caveats: Large depth notwithstanding, sorted-subset sequencing proved incomplete by rarefaction.

CD8 cells regarded as naive lacked CD45RO, were positively chosen for CCR7, and omitted terminally differentiated effector memory CD45RA+ cells. Healthy HIV-negative adults without recent acute infections or vaccinations served as donors. This clonotype was sampled from a man aged 18 to 29 in good health. Some clones in this sample may be carry-over from other donors' samples. V gene TRBV29-1 combines with J gene TRBJ2-7, with 10 positions matching TRBD1. The sample consisted of naive CD8+ T cells from PBMCs. The CDR3 loop reads CSVEYRGDRGYEQYF. The CDR3 DNA reads as TGCAGCGTTGAGTATAGGGGGGACAGGGGCTACGAGCAGTACTTC.